This T cell receptor (beta chain) comes out of a study of blood T cell repertoires in COVID-19. Overall study: Recovered Cohort 3 donors showed two negative PCRs, clearance, or symptom resolution. Sample material is recorded as cDNA or gDNA derived from T cells, B-cell-depleted T cells, or PBMCs.

The table came from immunoSEQ multiplex PCR; TCRdb's copy has only in-frame clones and leaves some out. The table has 150,000 to 200,000 clones, roughly 86% seen once. V shed 1 base and J shed 5 bases, with 9 bases lying between them. The CDR3 extends over 15 amino acids. Per the germline V gene, CDR1 is SGHTA and CDR2 is FQGNSA. The chain carries TRBV7-2 and TRBJ1-6, with a weak D call TRBD1 (5 bases). This receptor was identified in a woman in her thirties or forties in a cohort exposed to, infected with or recovered from COVID-19 (not recorded which). What was sequenced was PBMCs or T cells enriched from blood (not recorded which). The CDR3 reads CASSLGVGDNSPLHF. In nucleotides, the CDR3 is TGTGCCAGCAGCTTAGGAGTAGGGGATAATTCACCCCTCCACTTT.